The clone carrying this T cell receptor beta chain appeared a few times. The investigators amplified TCR beta CDR3 regions from RNA transcripts. Initially, a first-round RT-PCR of the TCR CDR3 employed the HTBI primer set. TCRdb independently ran MiXCR on the multiplex PCR reads; one entry per CDR3 protein. The data contain about 290,000 distinct CDR3 sequences, roughly 15% of them singletons. Patients aged 18 to 65 had newly diagnosed hyperthyroidism of under 2 months' duration. Trimming pared 6 bases from V and 2 bases from J, leaving 5 bases between. The CDR3 is 13 amino acids. Germline values: CDR1 SGHNT, CDR2 YENEEA. The entry originates in a study of T cells in Graves' hyperthyroidism and ophthalmopathy.

The sequence came from a man between 25 and 39 years old with Graves' hyperthyroidism. Sequenced: blood. V and J are TRBV11-3 and TRBJ2-6; TRBD1 or TRBD2 may be the D gene (5 bases each). The CDR3 is CASRGAGANVLTF. CDR3 coding DNA: TGTGCCAGCAGGGGGGCTGGGGCCAACGTCCTGACTTTC.